The 30 T cell receptor beta chains presented below share a single source sample, sequenced in a study of shared clonotypes between healthy human individuals. Naive CD8 isolation took CD45RO-negative cells positively selected for CCR7 and excluded terminally differentiated effector memory CD45RA+ cells. Measured with immunoSEQ multiplex PCR; TCRdb has only the in-frame clones, and not every one. The table includes about 2 million clones, about 95% detected once. The specimen was naive CD8+ T cells sorted from blood. The source of these receptors is a man aged 18 to 29 in good health.

This clone has only a few counts. Different DNA sequences within this sample yield the same CDR3. In DNA, the CDR3 is TGTGCCAGCAGTTACTCGGGTGCGGACTATGGCTACACCTTC. Translated, it gives CASSYSGADYGYTF. The chain combines TRBV6-5 with TRBJ1-2, with unresolved D. Trimming took 0 bases from V and 3 from J, leaving 8 bases between them. CDR1 is MNHEY, CDR2 SVGAGI, per germline. The CDR3 contains 14 residues.

The chain uses TRBV15 and TRBJ2-1, with a weak D call TRBD2 (6 bases). V lost 4 bases and J lost 9, with 16 bases in between. Per germline, CDR1 LNHNV and CDR2 YYDKDF (reference sequence). This CDR3 spans 14 amino acids. The CDR3 nucleotides read TGTGCCACCAGCACCCCGGAGGGAGCGGGTGAGCAGTTCTTC. Amino acids: CATSTPEGAGEQFF.

This chain links TRBV13 with TRBJ1-5; D uncertain. V dropped 0 bases and J dropped 3 bases, with 6 bases sitting between them. Germline CDR1 and CDR2: PRHDT and FYEKMQ (reference sequence). The CDR3 has 14 residues. The chain's CDR3 is CASSLGEVNQPQHF. The CDR3 nucleotides read TGTGCCAGCAGCTTAGGCGAGGTCAATCAGCCCCAGCATTTT.

The chain uses TRBV6-1 and TRBJ2-7; D remains ambiguous. The CDR3 is 13 amino acids. The germline V gene encodes CDR1 MNHNS and CDR2 SASEGT. V was cut by 4 bases and J by 1 base, with 8 bases left in between. The DNA of the CDR3 is TGTGCCAGCAGTGTGGGCAAATCCTACGAGCAGTACTTC. This sequence encodes CASSVGKSYEQYF.

The V gene is TRBV20-1, the J gene TRBJ2-3; D gene uncertain. The CDR3 is made up of 10 amino acids. V lost 6 bases and J 5 bases, leaving 6 bases between the germline ends. CDR1 is DFQATT, CDR2 SNEGSKA, per germline (reference sequence). This CDR3 reads CSANRDTQYF. CDR3 sequence (DNA): TGCAGTGCCAATAGAGATACGCAGTATTTT.

The chain combines TRBV29-1 with TRBJ2-2; D ambiguous. Per the germline V gene, CDR1 is SQVTM and CDR2 is ANQGSEA. The CDR3 has 14 residues. The ends were cut back, 1 base at V and 2 bases at J, with 8 bases in the middle. The CDR3 DNA follows: TGCAGCGTTGAAGTCCAGACAAACACCGGGGAGCTGTTTTTT. It encodes CSVEVQTNTGELFF.

V gene TRBV7-9 combines with J gene TRBJ1-6; possibly TRBD1 for D (5 bases). Germline assignment: CDR1 SEHNR and CDR2 FQNEAQ (reference sequence). The CDR3 contains 14 residues. V lost 4 bases to trimming and J lost 7 bases, with 11 bases between them. The CDR3 loop reads CASSSTASNSPLHF. In DNA form, the CDR3 reads TGTGCCAGCAGCTCGACAGCCAGCAATTCACCCCTCCACTTT.

This chain uses TRBV29-1 with TRBJ2-7, with 10 positions matching TRBD1. This CDR3 has 17 amino acids. V shed 1 base, J shed 2 bases, and the junction held 11 bases outside the gene matches. CDR1 and CDR2 from the germline V gene are SQVTM and ANQGSEA. CDR3 in amino acids: CSVEGEADRGFAYEQYF. Here the CDR3 DNA reads TGCAGCGTTGAAGGAGAAGCGGACAGGGGGTTCGCCTACGAGCAGTACTTC.

The gene calls are TRBV2 and TRBJ2-7, with 9 bases identical to TRBD1. The length of the CDR3 is 15 residues. CDR1 is SNHLY, CDR2 FYNNEI, per germline. Trimming took 5 bases from V and 2 from J; bases not matched to a gene: 7. The DNA of the CDR3 is TGTGCCAGCAGTATGACAGGGGGGTCAACCTACGAGCAGTACTTC. Protein sequence: CASSMTGGSTYEQYF.

The chain employs TRBV13 and TRBJ2-3; D unclear. This CDR3 is built from 16 residues. Trimming pared 5 bases from V and 1 base from J, leaving 16 bases between. The germline gives CDR1 PRHDT, CDR2 FYEKMQ (reference sequence). CDR3 loop: CASSQSDEPGTDTQYF. DNA of the CDR3: TGTGCCAGCAGCCAATCGGACGAGCCTGGCACAGATACGCAGTATTTT.

In this sample, this clone turned up once. The chain employs TRBV6-5 and TRBJ2-4; 7 bases fit TRBD2. The ends lost 7 bases at V and 7 bases at J; junction bases unmatched: 7. The CDR3 extends over 13 amino acids. The germline gives CDR1 MNHEY, CDR2 SVGAGI. The CDR3 DNA sequence: TGTGCCAGCAACCCGCAGGGAGGGAACATTCAGTACTTC. The encoded protein is CASNPQGGNIQYF.

The chain employs TRBV27 and TRBJ2-7, with D possibly TRBD1 on 6 matching bases. Germline-derived CDR1 and CDR2 are MNHEY and SMNVEV (reference sequence). This CDR3 is 14 amino acids long. With 4 bases removed from V and 0 bases from J, the gap between germline ends came to 10 bases. The CDR3 DNA reads TGTGCCAGCAGTTCCCTGACAGGCTCCTACGAGCAGTACTTC. As protein: CASSSLTGSYEQYF.

J is TRBJ1-1 and V is TRBV7-9; D is unresolved. This CDR3 spans 15 amino acids. Trimming took off 4 bases at V and 4 bases at J, with 16 bases between the two ends. The V gene's germline CDR1 is SEHNR and CDR2 FQNEAQ (reference sequence). CDR3 in amino acids: CASSSELGFGTEAFF. As DNA, the CDR3 is TGTGCCAGCAGCTCCGAGCTGGGATTTGGCACTGAAGCTTTCTTT.

The chain couples TRBV21-1 to TRBJ2-4. TRBV21-1 is described as a pseudogene. This CDR3 spans 16 amino acids. The CDR3 DNA reads as TGTGCCAGCAGCAATCGGGCCGATCTAGCCAAAAACATTCAGTACTTC. Its protein product is CASSNRADLAKNIQYF.

The gene calls are TRBV19 and TRBJ2-3; the D gene is possibly TRBD2 (5 bases). The germline gives CDR1 LNHDA, CDR2 SQIVND (reference sequence). The CDR3 covers 15 residues. Trimming shortened V by 5 bases and J by 4 bases, and 16 bases separated the two germline ends. The CDR3 here is CASSSTGLRADTQYF. In DNA form, the CDR3 reads TGTGCCAGTAGTTCGACCGGACTTCGGGCAGATACGCAGTATTTT.

The chain is built from TRBV5-6 and TRBJ2-7; the D is unclear. The CDR3 covers 12 residues. V dropped 0 bases and J dropped 7 bases, with 8 bases sitting between them. Germline CDR1 is SGHDT and CDR2 is YYEEEE. The DNA of the CDR3 is TGTGCCAGCAGCTTGGATAGCCAGGAGCAGTACTTC. Protein sequence: CASSLDSQEQYF.

The CDR3 region has the DNA TGTGCCAGCAGCCCCAACTTGTCGCCCTACAATGAGCAGTTCTTC. It codes for CASSPNLSPYNEQFF. The chain uses TRBV6-5 and TRBJ2-1; D is uncertain. V was shortened by 6 bases and J by 2 bases, with 14 bases between the two germline ends. The CDR3 is 15 residues long. CDR1 and CDR2 from the germline V gene are MNHEY and SVGAGI.

V and J are TRBV27 and TRBJ2-6; 8 nucleotides match TRBD1. The CDR3 contains 17 residues. The junction had 6 bases not matched to a gene; V was cut back by 3 bases and J by 2 bases. CDR1 MNHEY and CDR2 SMNVEV come from the germline V gene (reference sequence). This chain's CDR3 is CASSFSGGLPGANVLTF. Here the CDR3 DNA reads TGTGCCAGCAGTTTTTCAGGGGGCCTCCCTGGGGCCAACGTCCTGACTTTC.

This clone was counted once. The DNA of the CDR3 is TGTGCCAGCAGTTTCTCTGCGAATCAGCCCCAGCATTTT. This gives the protein CASSFSANQPQHF. The chain is built from TRBV27 and TRBJ1-5; D is undetermined. CDR1 is MNHEY and CDR2 is SMNVEV in the germline V gene (reference sequence). The V gene lost 3 bases and the J gene lost 4 bases, with 7 bases spanning the gap. The CDR3 contains 13 residues.

This chain joins TRBV6-5 and TRBJ2-1, with 8 bases that match TRBD1. Germline values: CDR1 MNHEY, CDR2 SVGAGI. With 4 bases clipped from V and 4 bases from J, the junction kept 6 bases outside the gene matches. This CDR3 spans 15 amino acids. The CDR3 region has the DNA TGTGCCAGCAGTTCTGGGACAGGCGATTACAATGAGCAGTTCTTC. It codes for CASSSGTGDYNEQFF.

Comments on this clone: Other nucleotide sequences from this sample produce the same CDR3. V and J are TRBV27 and TRBJ1-4; D is unclear. The CDR3 consists of 12 residues. The germline V gene has CDR1 MNHEY and CDR2 SMNVEV (reference sequence). The V end was cut by 5 bases, the J end by 7 bases, with 8 bases between. The DNA for the CDR3 is TGTGCCAGCAGTCCCCGGGGTGAAAAACTGTTTTTT. It translates to CASSPRGEKLFF.

The chain recombines TRBV25-1 with TRBJ2-1, with 8 bases fitting TRBD2. Germline V lookup: CDR1 MGHDK, CDR2 SYGVNS. V shed 3 bases, J shed 7 bases, and the junction held 8 bases outside the gene matches. CDR3 size: 15 residues. The CDR3, as DNA: TGTGCCAGCAGTGAGGGGGTAGCGGGGTGGAATGAGCAGTTCTTC. The encoded protein is CASSEGVAGWNEQFF.

The rearrangement links TRBV28 to TRBJ1-1; D may be TRBD1 (5 bases). V lost 6 bases and J lost 6, with 14 bases in between. The CDR3 has 13 amino acids. Germline V gene lookup returns CDR1 MDHEN and CDR2 SYDVKM. For the CDR3, the DNA is TGTGCCAGCAGCGGGGGGTGGTTCGCTGAAGCTTTCTTT. This codes for CASSGGWFAEAFF.

Notes on this clone: This same CDR3 is encoded by further DNA sequences in the sample. The chain carries TRBV28 and TRBJ2-3, with a weak D call TRBD2 (6 bases). V gave up 3 bases and J gave up 0 bases, with 10 bases separating them. This CDR3 has 15 residues. Looked up from germline, CDR1 is MDHEN and CDR2 is SYDVKM. In DNA form, the CDR3 reads TGTGCCAGCAGTTTGGGCGGGACTAGCACAGATACGCAGTATTTT. It yields the protein CASSLGGTSTDTQYF.

This chain uses TRBV7-2 with TRBJ2-3; 8 bases map to TRBD2. The CDR3 has 15 residues. Germline CDR1 is SGHTA and CDR2 is FQGNSA. The trim removed 6 bases at V and 4 bases at J, leaving 9 bases unmatched. This chain's CDR3 is CASRRIGLAADTQYF. Written as DNA, the CDR3 is TGTGCCAGCAGGCGGATAGGACTAGCCGCAGATACGCAGTATTTT.

The chain carries TRBV2 and TRBJ2-3, with 8 bases identical to TRBD1. Per the germline V gene, CDR1 is SNHLY and CDR2 is FYNNEI. V gave up 5 bases and J gave up 5 bases; unmatched junction bases: 9. CDR3 length: 15 residues. The CDR3 sequence: CASSPGTGNGDTQYF. CDR3 nucleotide sequence: TGTGCCAGCAGTCCCGGGACAGGTAATGGAGATACGCAGTATTTT.

The chain has TRBV28 and TRBJ2-7; 8 bases map to TRBD2. This CDR3 has 14 amino acids. V dropped 5 bases and J dropped 2; count of bases not matched to a gene: 5. Germline loops: CDR1 MDHEN, CDR2 SYDVKM. The CDR3 loop is CASSQRGSTYEQYF. The DNA of the CDR3 is TGTGCCAGCAGTCAGCGGGGGTCAACCTACGAGCAGTACTTC.

The chain combines TRBV14 with TRBJ2-3, with a tentative D call TRBD1 (5 bases). The germline gives CDR1 SGHDN, CDR2 FVKESK. CDR3 size: 14 residues. Trimming pared 3 bases from V and 5 bases from J, leaving 12 bases between. Written as DNA, the CDR3 is TGTGCCAGCAGCCATCCAATTCAGGGAGATACGCAGTATTTT. As protein: CASSHPIQGDTQYF.

The chain couples TRBV30 to TRBJ2-7; possible D gene TRBD2, 5 bases. CDR1 GTSNPN and CDR2 SVGIG come from the germline V gene (reference sequence). Trimming shortened V by 4 bases and J by 5 bases, and 21 bases separated the two germline ends. CDR3 size: 15 residues. The DNA of the CDR3 is TGTGCCTGGAAGGACGAGGGCGGTCCAAACCACGAGCAGTACTTC. It encodes CAWKDEGGPNHEQYF.

This chain connects TRBV4-1 to TRBJ1-1; D call uncertain. With 0 bases removed from V and 6 bases from J, the gap between germline ends came to 8 bases. Germline-derived CDR1 and CDR2 are MGHRA and YSYEKL. The CDR3 spans 13 residues. CDR3 nucleotide sequence: TGCGCCAGCAGCCAAGATCCGAGTGCTGAAGCTTTCTTT. This sequence encodes CASSQDPSAEAFF.